This is a list of T cell receptor beta chains from one sample in a study of PD-1 blockade in classical Hodgkin lymphoma. The repertoire was sequenced with immunoSEQ multiplex PCR; TCRdb's copy has only in-frame clones and lacks some. The sample carries 9,500 to 10,000 clones, about 68% recorded once. Sequencing used CD8+ T cells from blood, obtained before the fourth cycle of nivolumab. The receptors come from a human donor with classical Hodgkin lymphoma. Each CDR3 is given with its conserved first and last residue. D genes are given only for firm matches. The size of a clone is reported for some rows only, either as once, few or many, or as a class for expanded clones.

cdr3_aa	cdr3_nt	j_call	v_call	d_call	clone_size
CASSLEQNTEAFF	TGTGCCAGCAGCTTAGAACAGAACACTGAAGCTTTCTTT	TRBJ1-1	TRBV11-3	.	.
CASSYDAGGYEQYF	TGTGCCAGCAGTTACGACGCGGGAGGCTACGAGCAGTACTTC	TRBJ2-7	TRBV6-6	TRBD2	.
CASSLQAGGSSYNEQFF	TGTGCCAGCAGCTTACAAGCGGGCGGGAGCTCCTACAATGAGCAGTTCTTC	TRBJ2-1	TRBV7-2	TRBD2	.
CASSPDIQETQYF	TGTGCCAGCTCACCAGACATCCAAGAGACCCAGTACTTC	TRBJ2-5	TRBV18	.	.
CASSLNRAHGYTF	TGTGCCAGCAGCTTAAACAGGGCTCACGGCTACACCTTC	TRBJ1-2	TRBV7-9	.	.
CASSQDKGEAYEQYF	TGCGCCAGCAGCCAAGATAAAGGAGAAGCCTACGAGCAGTACTTC	TRBJ2-7	TRBV4-1	.	.
CASSPSEAPGSYNEQFF	TGTGCCAGCAGCCCCTCAGAGGCGCCAGGATCCTACAATGAGCAGTTCTTC	TRBJ2-1	TRBV7-9	.	.
CAWSGPLTGEGSYNEQFF	TGTGCCTGGAGTGGCCCCCTTACAGGCGAGGGTTCCTACAATGAGCAGTTCTTC	TRBJ2-1	TRBV30	.	.
CASSLNGNEQFF	TGTGCCAGCAGTTTAAACGGGAATGAGCAGTTCTTC	TRBJ2-1	TRBV27	.	few
CSVVDYRELHEQFF	TGCAGCGTCGTAGACTACAGGGAATTGCATGAGCAGTTCTTC	TRBJ2-1	TRBV29-1	.	.
CASSLQRNTEAFF	TGTGCCAGCAGCCTTCAGCGGAACACTGAAGCTTTCTTT	TRBJ1-1	TRBV7-2	.	few
CASSQRASVFTDTQYF	TGCGCCAGCAGCCAACGGGCTAGCGTTTTCACAGATACGCAGTATTTT	TRBJ2-3	TRBV4-1	.	once
CASKRYTGELFF	TGTGCCAGCAAGCGGTACACCGGGGAGCTGTTTTTT	TRBJ2-2	TRBV27	.	.
CAARGFETQYF	TGTGCCGCGAGGGGGTTCGAGACCCAGTACTTC	TRBJ2-5	TRBV6-8	.	.
CASSRGTGEAGANVLTF	TGCGCCAGCAGCCGCGGGACAGGGGAAGCTGGGGCCAACGTCCTGACTTTC	TRBJ2-6	TRBV5-1	TRBD1	.
CASSGRNTIYF	TGTGCCAGCAGCGGCCGAAACACCATATATTTT	TRBJ1-3	TRBV9	.	.
CASSLVGTGGLYGYTF	TGTGCCAGCAGCTTGGTAGGGACAGGGGGCTTGTATGGCTACACCTTC	TRBJ1-2	TRBV5-4	TRBD1	medium-sized
CASSGGQGAIGELFF	TGTGCCAGCAGCGGGGGACAGGGGGCGATCGGGGAGCTGTTTTTT	TRBJ2-2	TRBV5-6	TRBD1	.
CASSQGEVRAFSGNTIYF	TGCGCCAGCAGCCAAGGCGAGGTCCGGGCGTTTTCTGGAAACACCATATATTTT	TRBJ1-3	TRBV4-1	.	once
CASSMGTPWAEAFF	TGTGCCAGTAGTATGGGGACACCCTGGGCTGAAGCTTTCTTT	TRBJ1-1	TRBV19	.	.
CASSPDFLRDNEQFF	TGTGCCAGCAGCCCGGACTTCCTTAGGGACAATGAGCAGTTCTTC	TRBJ2-1	TRBV5-4	.	.
CASSQDTDYPTDTQYF	TGCGCCAGCAGCCAAGATACAGACTACCCCACAGATACGCAGTATTTT	TRBJ2-3	TRBV4-3	.	.
CASSPQQGGETQYF	TGTGCCAGCAGCCCTCAACAGGGTGGAGAGACCCAGTACTTC	TRBJ2-5	TRBV9	.	.
CAWRPRNYKRPNEKLFF	TGTGCCTGGAGGCCCCGGAACTATAAGCGACCTAATGAAAAACTGTTTTTT	TRBJ1-4	TRBV30	.	once
CASSLERVSYNEQFF	TGTGCCAGCAGCTTAGAAAGGGTCTCGTACAATGAGCAGTTCTTC	TRBJ2-1	TRBV7-9	.	.
CASREGSSYEQYF	TGTGCCAGCAGAGAGGGGTCCTCCTACGAGCAGTACTTC	TRBJ2-7	TRBV7-4	.	.
CASSISRWGGYTF	TGTGCCAGTAGTATTTCTCGCTGGGGTGGCTACACCTTC	TRBJ1-2	TRBV19	.	.
CSVEDQYADTQYF	TGCAGCGTTGAAGATCAATATGCCGATACGCAGTATTTT	TRBJ2-3	TRBV29-1	.	few
CASSQDRASMNNEQFF	TGTGCCAGCAGTCAAGACAGGGCAAGTATGAACAATGAGCAGTTCTTC	TRBJ2-1	TRBV2	TRBD1	few
CASSLGTGGSEAFF	TGTGCCAGCAGCTTAGGGACAGGGGGCTCTGAAGCTTTCTTT	TRBJ1-1	TRBV7-9	TRBD1	.
CATSRDLGGARENIQYF	TGTGCCACCAGCAGAGATCTAGGGGGCGCAAGGGAAAACATTCAGTACTTC	TRBJ2-4	TRBV15	TRBD1	.
CASSPNRGDNEQYF	TGTGCCAGCAGCCCAAACAGGGGGGACAACGAGCAGTACTTC	TRBJ2-7	TRBV9	TRBD1	.
CASSLERGRAYEQYF	TGTGCCAGCAGCTTAGAGAGGGGGCGAGCCTACGAGCAGTACTTC	TRBJ2-7	TRBV11-2	TRBD1	.
CASSLIQGQGGTYEQYF	TGCGCCAGCAGTTTGATTCAGGGACAGGGGGGAACATACGAGCAGTACTTC	TRBJ2-7	TRBV4-1	TRBD1	.
CASSLVEGSTDTQYF	TGTGCCAGCAGTTTGGTGGAGGGGAGCACAGATACGCAGTATTTT	TRBJ2-3	TRBV28	.	.
CASSLVKYTEAFF	TGTGCCAGCAGCTTAGTGAAGTACACTGAAGCTTTCTTT	TRBJ1-1	TRBV11-2	.	.
CASRGEAEQYF	TGCGCCAGCAGAGGGGAGGCCGAGCAGTACTTC	TRBJ2-7	TRBV5-1	.	.
CASSYSTENTGELFF	TGTGCCAGCAGTTACTCGACAGAGAACACCGGGGAGCTGTTTTTT	TRBJ2-2	TRBV6-5	.	.
CASSPQEREMADTQYF	TGTGCCAGCAGTCCCCAGGAGCGGGAGATGGCAGATACGCAGTATTTT	TRBJ2-3	TRBV28	TRBD2	.